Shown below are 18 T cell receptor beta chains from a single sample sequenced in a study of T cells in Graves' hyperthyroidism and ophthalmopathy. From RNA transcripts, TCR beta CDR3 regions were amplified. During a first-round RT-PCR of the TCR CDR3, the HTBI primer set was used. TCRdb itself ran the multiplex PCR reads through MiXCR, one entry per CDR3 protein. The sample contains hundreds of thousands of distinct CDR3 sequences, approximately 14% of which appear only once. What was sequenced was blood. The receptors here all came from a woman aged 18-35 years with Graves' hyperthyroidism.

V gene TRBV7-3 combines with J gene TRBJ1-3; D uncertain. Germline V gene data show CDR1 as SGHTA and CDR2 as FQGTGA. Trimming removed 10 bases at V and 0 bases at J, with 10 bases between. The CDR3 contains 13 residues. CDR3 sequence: CATSLFSGNTIYF. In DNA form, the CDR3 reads TGTGCCACCTCCCTTTTCTCTGGAAACACCATATATTTT. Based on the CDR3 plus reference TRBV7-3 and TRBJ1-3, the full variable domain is GAGVSQTPSNKVTEKGKYVELRCDPISGHTALYWYRQSLGQGPEFLIYFQGTGAADDSGLPNDRFFAVRPEGSVSTLKIQRTERGDSAVYLCATSLFSGNTIYFGEGSWLTVV.

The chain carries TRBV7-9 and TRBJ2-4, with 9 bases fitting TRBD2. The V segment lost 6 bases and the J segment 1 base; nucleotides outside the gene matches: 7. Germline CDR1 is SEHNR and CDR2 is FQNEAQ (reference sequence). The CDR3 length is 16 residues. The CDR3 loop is CASSRPTSGAKNIQYF. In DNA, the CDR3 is TGTGCCAGCAGTCGCCCGACTAGCGGTGCCAAAAACATTCAGTACTTC.

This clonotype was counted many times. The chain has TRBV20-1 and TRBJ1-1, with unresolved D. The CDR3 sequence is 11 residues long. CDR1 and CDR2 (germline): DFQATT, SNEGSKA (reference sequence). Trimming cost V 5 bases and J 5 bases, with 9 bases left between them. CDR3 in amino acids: CSAPGWTEAFF. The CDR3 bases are TGCAGTGCTCCGGGTTGGACTGAAGCTTTCTTT.

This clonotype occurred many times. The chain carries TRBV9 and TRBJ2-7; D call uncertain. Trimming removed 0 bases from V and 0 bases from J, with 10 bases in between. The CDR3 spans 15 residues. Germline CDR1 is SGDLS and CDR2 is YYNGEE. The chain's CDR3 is CASSVAGSASYEQYF. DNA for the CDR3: TGTGCCAGCAGCGTAGCCGGCAGCGCCTCCTACGAGCAGTACTTC.

The CDR3 nucleotides are TGTGCCACCCCGGGGAGGAACACCGGGGAGCTGTTTTTT. Translation gives CATPGRNTGELFF. The chain recombines TRBV6-1 with TRBJ2-2; possibly TRBD2 for D (5 bases). The CDR3 covers 13 residues. V lost 10 bases to trimming and J lost 1 base, with 10 bases between them. The germline V gene has CDR1 MNHNS and CDR2 SASEGT.

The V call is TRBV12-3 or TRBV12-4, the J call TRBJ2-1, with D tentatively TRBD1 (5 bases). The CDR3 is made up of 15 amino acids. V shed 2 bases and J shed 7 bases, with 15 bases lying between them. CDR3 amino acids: CASSLPTAGLNEQFF. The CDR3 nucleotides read TGTGCCAGCAGTTTACCGACAGCTGGTCTAAATGAGCAGTTCTTC.

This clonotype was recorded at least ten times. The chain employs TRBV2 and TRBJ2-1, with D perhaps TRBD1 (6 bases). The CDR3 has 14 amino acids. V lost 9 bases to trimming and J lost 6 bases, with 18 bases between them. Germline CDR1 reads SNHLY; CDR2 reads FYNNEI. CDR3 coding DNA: TGTGCCAGTCCGCCGGGACACGGAGTCAATGAGCAGTTCTTC. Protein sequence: CASPPGHGVNEQFF.

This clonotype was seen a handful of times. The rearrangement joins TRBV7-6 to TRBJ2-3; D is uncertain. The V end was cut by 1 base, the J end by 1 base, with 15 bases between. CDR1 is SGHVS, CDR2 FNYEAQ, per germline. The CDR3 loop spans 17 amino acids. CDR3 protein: CASSLESLGWGTDTQYF. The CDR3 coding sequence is TGTGCCAGCAGCTTAGAGAGCCTGGGGTGGGGCACAGATACGCAGTATTTT.

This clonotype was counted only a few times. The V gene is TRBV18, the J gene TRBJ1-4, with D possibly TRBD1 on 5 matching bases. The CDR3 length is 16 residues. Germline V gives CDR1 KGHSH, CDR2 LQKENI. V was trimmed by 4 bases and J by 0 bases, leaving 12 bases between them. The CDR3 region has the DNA TGTGCCAGCTCACTGAGCGCAGGGACAACTAATGAAAAACTGTTTTTT. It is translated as CASSLSAGTTNEKLFF.

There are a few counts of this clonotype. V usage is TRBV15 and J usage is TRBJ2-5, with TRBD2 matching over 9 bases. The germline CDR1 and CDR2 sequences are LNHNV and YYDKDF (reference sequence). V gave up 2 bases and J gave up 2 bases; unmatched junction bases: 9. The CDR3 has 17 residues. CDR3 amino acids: CATSRFLGLADQETQYF. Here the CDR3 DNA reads TGTGCCACCAGCAGATTTTTGGGACTAGCAGATCAAGAGACCCAGTACTTC.

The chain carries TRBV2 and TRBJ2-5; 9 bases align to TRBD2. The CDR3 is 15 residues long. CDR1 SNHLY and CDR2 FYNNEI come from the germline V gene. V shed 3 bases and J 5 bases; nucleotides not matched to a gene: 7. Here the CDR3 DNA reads TGTGCCAGCAGTGACCGGACTAGCGTTGAGGAGACCCAGTACTTC. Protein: CASSDRTSVEETQYF.

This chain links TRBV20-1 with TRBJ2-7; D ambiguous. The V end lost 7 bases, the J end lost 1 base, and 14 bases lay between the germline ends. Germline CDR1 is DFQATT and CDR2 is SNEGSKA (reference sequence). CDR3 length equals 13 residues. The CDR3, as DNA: TGCAGTGTCCCGGGTGGCTCATCCTACGAGCAGTACTTC. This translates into CSVPGGSSYEQYF.

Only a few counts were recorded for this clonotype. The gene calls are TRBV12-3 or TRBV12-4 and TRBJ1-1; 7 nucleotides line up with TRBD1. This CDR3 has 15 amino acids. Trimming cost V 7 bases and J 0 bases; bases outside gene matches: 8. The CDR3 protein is CASILWTGVNTEAFF. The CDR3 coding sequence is TGTGCCAGCATCCTATGGACAGGAGTGAACACTGAAGCTTTCTTT.

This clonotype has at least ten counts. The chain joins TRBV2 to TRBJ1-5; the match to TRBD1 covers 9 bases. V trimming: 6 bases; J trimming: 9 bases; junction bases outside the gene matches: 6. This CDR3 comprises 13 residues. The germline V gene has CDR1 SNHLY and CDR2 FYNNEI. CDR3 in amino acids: CASRRDREWPQHF. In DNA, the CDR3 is TGTGCCAGCAGGAGGGACAGGGAATGGCCCCAGCATTTT.

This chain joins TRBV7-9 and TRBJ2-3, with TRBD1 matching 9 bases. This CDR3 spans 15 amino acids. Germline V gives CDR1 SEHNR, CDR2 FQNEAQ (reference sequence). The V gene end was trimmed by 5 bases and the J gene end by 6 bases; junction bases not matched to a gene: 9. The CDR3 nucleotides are TGTGCCAGCAGCCCCCGACAGGGGGAGTGGGATACGCAGTATTTT. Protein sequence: CASSPRQGEWDTQYF. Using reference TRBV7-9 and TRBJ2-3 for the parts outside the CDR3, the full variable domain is DTGVSQNPRHKITKRGQNVTFRCDPISEHNRLYWYRQTLGQGPEFLTYFQNEAQLEKSRLLSDRFSAERPKGSFSTLEIQRTEQGDSAMYLCASSPRQGEWDTQYFGPGTRLTVL.

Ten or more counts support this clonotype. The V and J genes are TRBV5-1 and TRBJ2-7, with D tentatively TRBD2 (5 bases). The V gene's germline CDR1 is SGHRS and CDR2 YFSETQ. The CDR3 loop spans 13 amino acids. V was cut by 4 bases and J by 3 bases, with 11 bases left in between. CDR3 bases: TGCGCCAGCAGCCCCATGAGGGACTACGAGCAGTACTTC. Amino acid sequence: CASSPMRDYEQYF.

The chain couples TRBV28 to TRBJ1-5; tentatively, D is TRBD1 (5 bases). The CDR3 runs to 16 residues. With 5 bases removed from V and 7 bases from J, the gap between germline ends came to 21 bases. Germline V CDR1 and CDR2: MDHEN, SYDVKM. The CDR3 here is CASSRLQTRGRQPQHF. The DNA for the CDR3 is TGTGCCAGCAGTCGATTACAAACAAGGGGCAGGCAGCCCCAGCATTTT.

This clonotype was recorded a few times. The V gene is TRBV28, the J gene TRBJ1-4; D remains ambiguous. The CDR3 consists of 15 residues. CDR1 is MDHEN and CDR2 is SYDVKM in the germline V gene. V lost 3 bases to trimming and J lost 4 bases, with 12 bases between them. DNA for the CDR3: TGTGCCAGCAGTTTCGGGTCGGGATTTAATGAAAAACTGTTTTTT. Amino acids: CASSFGSGFNEKLFF.